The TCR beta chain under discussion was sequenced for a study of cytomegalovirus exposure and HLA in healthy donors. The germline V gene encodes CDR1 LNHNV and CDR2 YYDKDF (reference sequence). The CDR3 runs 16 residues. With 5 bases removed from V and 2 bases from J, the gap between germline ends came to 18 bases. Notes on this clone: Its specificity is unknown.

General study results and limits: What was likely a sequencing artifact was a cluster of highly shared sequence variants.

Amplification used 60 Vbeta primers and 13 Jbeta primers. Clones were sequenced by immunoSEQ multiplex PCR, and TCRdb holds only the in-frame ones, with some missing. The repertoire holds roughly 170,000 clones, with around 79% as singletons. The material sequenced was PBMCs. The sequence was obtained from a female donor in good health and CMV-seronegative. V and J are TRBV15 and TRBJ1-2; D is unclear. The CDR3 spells CATSGEGGSVNYGYTF. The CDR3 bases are TGTGCCACCAGCGGGGAGGGAGGGTCGGTCAACTATGGCTACACCTTC.